This T cell receptor beta chain was observed in a study of shared clonotypes between healthy human individuals. TCRdb's table, derived via immunoSEQ multiplex PCR, lists solely in-frame clones and lacks some. This sample has approximately 460,000 clones; about 74% occur once, and the top ten carry around 11%. Sample: PBMCs. This receptor was obtained from a woman between 35 and 50 years old in good health. Some clones in this sample may be carry-over from other donors' samples.

The DNA for the CDR3 is TGTGCCAGCAGTTCGACTCGGGACTGGGGCAATGAGCAGTTCTTC. Translating gives CASSSTRDWGNEQFF. The chain is built from TRBV28 and TRBJ2-1; possible D gene TRBD2, 6 bases. CDR1 is MDHEN, CDR2 SYDVKM, per germline. There are 15 residues in the CDR3. The V gene lost 4 bases and the J gene lost 6 bases, with 16 bases spanning the gap.